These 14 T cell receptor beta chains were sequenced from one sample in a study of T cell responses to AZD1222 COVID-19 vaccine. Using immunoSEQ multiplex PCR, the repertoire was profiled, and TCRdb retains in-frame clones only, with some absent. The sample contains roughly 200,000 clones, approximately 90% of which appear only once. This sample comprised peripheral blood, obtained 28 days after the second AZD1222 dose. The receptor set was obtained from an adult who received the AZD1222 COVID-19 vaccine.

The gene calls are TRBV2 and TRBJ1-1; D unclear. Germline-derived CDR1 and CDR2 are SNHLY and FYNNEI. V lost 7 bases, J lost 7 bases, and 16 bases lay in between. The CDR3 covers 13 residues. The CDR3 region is CASMMGDGLEAFF. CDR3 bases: TGTGCCAGCATGATGGGAGACGGCCTTGAAGCTTTCTTT.

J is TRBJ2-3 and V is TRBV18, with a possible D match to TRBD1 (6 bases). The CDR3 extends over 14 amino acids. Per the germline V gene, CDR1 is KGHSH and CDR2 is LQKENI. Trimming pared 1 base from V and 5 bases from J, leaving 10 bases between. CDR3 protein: CASSPREGGDTQYF. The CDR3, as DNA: TGTGCCAGCTCACCACGGGAAGGGGGAGATACGCAGTATTTT.

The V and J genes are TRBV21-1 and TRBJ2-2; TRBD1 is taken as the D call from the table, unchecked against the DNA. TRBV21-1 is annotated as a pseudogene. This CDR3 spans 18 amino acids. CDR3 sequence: CASSEGTGMFSNTGELFF. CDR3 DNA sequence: TGTGCCAGCAGCGAAGGCACAGGGATGTTTTCGAACACCGGGGAGCTGTTTTTT.

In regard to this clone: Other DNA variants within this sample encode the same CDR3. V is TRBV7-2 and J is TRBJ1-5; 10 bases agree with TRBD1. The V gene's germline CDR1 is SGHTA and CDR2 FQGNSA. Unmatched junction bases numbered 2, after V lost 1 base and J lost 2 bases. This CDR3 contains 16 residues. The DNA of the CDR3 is TGTGCCAGCAGCTTAGACGGGACAGGGGGCAATCAGCCCCAGCATTTT. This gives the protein CASSLDGTGGNQPQHF. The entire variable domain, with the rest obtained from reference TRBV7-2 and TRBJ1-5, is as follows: GAGVSQSPSNKVTEKGKDVELRCDPISGHTALYWYRQSLGQGLEFLIYFQGNSAPDKSGLPSDRFSAERTGGSVSTLTIQRTQQEDSAVYLCASSLDGTGGNQPQHFGDGTRLSIL.

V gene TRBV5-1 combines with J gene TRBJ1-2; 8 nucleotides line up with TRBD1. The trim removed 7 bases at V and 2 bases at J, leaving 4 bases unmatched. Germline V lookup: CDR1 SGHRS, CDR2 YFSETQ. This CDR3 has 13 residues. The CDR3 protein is CASRRQGNYGYTF. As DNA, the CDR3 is TGCGCCAGCCGCCGACAGGGGAACTATGGCTACACCTTC.

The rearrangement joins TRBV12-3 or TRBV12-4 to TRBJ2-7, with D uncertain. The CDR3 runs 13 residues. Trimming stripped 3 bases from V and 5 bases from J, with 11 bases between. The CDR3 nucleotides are TGTGCCAGCAGTTTGTGGCGCGAGGACGAGCAGTACTTC. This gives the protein CASSLWREDEQYF.

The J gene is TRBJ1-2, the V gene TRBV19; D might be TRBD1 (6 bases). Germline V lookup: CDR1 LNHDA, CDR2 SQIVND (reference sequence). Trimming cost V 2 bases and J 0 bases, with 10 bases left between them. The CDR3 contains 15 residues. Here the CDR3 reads CASSIRDITNYGYTF. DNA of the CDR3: TGTGCCAGTAGTATACGGGACATCACTAACTATGGCTACACCTTC.

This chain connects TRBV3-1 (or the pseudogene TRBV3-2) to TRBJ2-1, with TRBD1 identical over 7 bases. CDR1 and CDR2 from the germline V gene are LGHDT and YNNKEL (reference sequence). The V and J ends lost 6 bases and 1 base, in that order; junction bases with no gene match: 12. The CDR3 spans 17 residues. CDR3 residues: CASSRSEGTVSYNEQFF. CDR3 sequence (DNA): TGTGCCAGCAGTCGGTCTGAAGGGACAGTATCCTACAATGAGCAGTTCTTC.

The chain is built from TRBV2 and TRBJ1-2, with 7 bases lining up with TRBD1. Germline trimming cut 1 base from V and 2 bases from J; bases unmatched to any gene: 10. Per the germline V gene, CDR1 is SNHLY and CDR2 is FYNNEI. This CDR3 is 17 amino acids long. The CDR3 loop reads CASSEGDTGDVNYGYTF. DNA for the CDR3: TGTGCCAGCAGTGAAGGGGACACAGGGGACGTCAACTATGGCTACACCTTC.

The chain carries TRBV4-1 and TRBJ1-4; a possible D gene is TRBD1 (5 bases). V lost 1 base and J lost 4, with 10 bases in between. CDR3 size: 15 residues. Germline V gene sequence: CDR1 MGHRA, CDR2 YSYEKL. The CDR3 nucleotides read TGCGCCAGCAGCCAAGGAGGGAGGGGTAATGAAAAACTGTTTTTT. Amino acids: CASSQGGRGNEKLFF.

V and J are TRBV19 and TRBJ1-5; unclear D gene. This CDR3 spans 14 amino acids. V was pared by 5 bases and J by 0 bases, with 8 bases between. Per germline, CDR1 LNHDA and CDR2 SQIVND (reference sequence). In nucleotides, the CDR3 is TGTGCCAGTAGTTCTGACACTAGCAATCAGCCCCAGCATTTT. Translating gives CASSSDTSNQPQHF.

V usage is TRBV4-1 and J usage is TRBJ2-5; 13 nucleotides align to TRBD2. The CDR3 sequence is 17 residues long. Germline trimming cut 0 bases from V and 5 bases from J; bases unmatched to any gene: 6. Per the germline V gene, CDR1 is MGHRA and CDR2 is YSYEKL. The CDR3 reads CASSQDRTSGGRETQYF. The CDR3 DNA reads TGCGCCAGCAGCCAAGACCGGACTAGCGGGGGTAGGGAGACCCAGTACTTC.

The DNA for the CDR3 is TGTGCCAGCAGCCCCGCGGGAGGGGGTAGTGGAAACACCATATATTTT. Translated, it gives CASSPAGGGSGNTIYF. The chain recombines TRBV13 with TRBJ1-3, with a weak D call TRBD1 (6 bases). Trimming stripped 5 bases from V and 3 bases from J, with 17 bases between. There are 16 residues in the CDR3. Germline CDR1 reads PRHDT; CDR2 reads FYEKMQ (reference sequence).

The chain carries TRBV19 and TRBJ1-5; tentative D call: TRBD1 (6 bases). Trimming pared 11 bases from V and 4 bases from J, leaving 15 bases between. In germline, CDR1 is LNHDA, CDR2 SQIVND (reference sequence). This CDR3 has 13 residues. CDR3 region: CASGGRWNQPQHF. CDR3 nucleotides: TGTGCCTCCGGGGGCCGGTGGAATCAGCCCCAGCATTTT.